This TCR beta chain is drawn from a study of identical twins. TCRdb independently ran MiXCR on the 5' RACE reads; one entry per CDR3 protein. The table shows about 190,000 distinct CDR3 sequences, with 15% occurring only once. CDR3 length equals 16 residues. Trimming removed 4 bases at V and 4 bases at J, with 18 bases between. Germline CDR1 MNHEY, CDR2 SMNVEV (reference sequence). These data also formed part of another study, on T cells expressing NK-cell markers.

The TCR was taken from a woman between 18 and 30 years old in good health. The chain combines TRBV27 with TRBJ2-3; D is uncertain. Sequenced material: CD8+ T cells sorted from blood. The CDR3 here is CASSWAQSNVPDTQYF. The CDR3 DNA follows: TGTGCCAGCAGTTGGGCCCAATCGAACGTCCCAGATACGCAGTATTTT.